These T cell receptor beta chains were read from a single sample in a study of blood T cell repertoires in COVID-19. This table comes from immunoSEQ multiplex PCR, and its TCRdb copy is limited to in-frame clones, with some not included. The table includes 60,000 or so clones, around 90% detected once. The sample consisted of peripheral blood. All receptors come from a human donor with acute or convalescent COVID-19. The donor label of this sample is uncertain. Each CDR3 is given with its conserved first and last residue. The D gene is left open where the match is weak. Expanded clones get a size class; other rows say once, few or many, or leave the size out.

j_call clone_size v_call d_call cdr3_nt cdr3_aa
TRBJ2-2 - TRBV5-1 TRBD2 TGCGCCAGCAGCTTTTTACCACTAGCGGGAGGATCCGGGGAGCTGTTTTTT CASSFLPLAGGSGELFF
TRBJ1-4 - TRBV12-3/TRBV12-4 - TGTGCCAGCAGTTTAGTTCAGGAAAAACTGTTTTTT CASSLVQEKLFF
TRBJ1-4 once TRBV15 - TGTGCCACCAGCAGGACCGGGACAAATAATGAAAAACTGTTTTTT CATSRTGTNNEKLFF
TRBJ1-1 - TRBV6-5 TRBD1 TGTGCCAGCAGCCACAGGGGACACACTGAAGCTTTCTTT CASSHRGHTEAFF
TRBJ1-4 - TRBV5-1 TRBD1 TGCGCCAGCAGCTTGGTGGGACAGGGGGCTGGAAATGAAAAACTGTTTTTT CASSLVGQGAGNEKLFF
TRBJ2-5 - TRBV24-1 - TGTGCCACCAGTGATCCCGCCCGAGACCAAGAGACCCAGTACTTC CATSDPARDQETQYF
TRBJ2-2 - TRBV19 TRBD1 TGTGCCAGTAGTACACAGGGGGACGGGGAGCTGTTTTTT CASSTQGDGELFF
TRBJ1-5 few TRBV19 TRBD1 TGTGCCAGTAGTTGGGGGACAGGCCAGCCCCAGCATTTT CASSWGTGQPQHF
TRBJ2-2 few TRBV4-1 TRBD1 TGCGCCAGCAGCTCCCCAGGGGGCTTTTTCCGGGAGCTGTTTTTT CASSSPGGFFRELFF
TRBJ2-1 - TRBV2 TRBD2 TGTGCCAGCAGTGAAGGGACTAGCGGGAGAGGGTATGAGCAGTTCTTC CASSEGTSGRGYEQFF
TRBJ2-1 few TRBV9 TRBD2 TGTGCCAGCAGCGTAGCACCAACTAGCGGGAGAGGAGAGCAGTTCTTC CASSVAPTSGRGEQFF
TRBJ2-1 - TRBV6-6 TRBD2 TGTGCCAGCAGCAGCGGGACCTACAATGAGCAGTTCTTC CASSSGTYNEQFF
TRBJ1-1 - TRBV28 TRBD1 TGTGCCAGCAGTTCCACGACAGGGGGGATCGGGAAAGCTTTCTTT CASSSTTGGIGKAFF
TRBJ2-2 - TRBV18 TRBD1 TGTGCCAGCTCACCCAACAGGGGCGAGACCGGGGAGCTGTTTTTT CASSPNRGETGELFF
TRBJ2-2 - TRBV27 - TGTGCCAGCCTTAGCTGGGGGGTGAGGGCCGGGGAGCTGTTTTTT CASLSWGVRAGELFF
TRBJ2-2 once TRBV11-1 - TGTGCCAGCAGCTTTCGAGGGAGAGGAAGGGAGCTGTTTTTT CASSFRGRGRELFF
TRBJ2-2 - TRBV18 - TGTGCCAGCTCACCTGCGGGCCCCGGGGAGCTGTTTTTT CASSPAGPGELFF
TRBJ2-1 - TRBV10-3 TRBD2 TGTGCCATCAGGCCAGCGGGAGGGCACGATGAGCAGTTCTTC CAIRPAGGHDEQFF
TRBJ2-3 - TRBV2 TRBD2 TGTGCCAGCAGTGTAGCGGGACTTACCACAGATACGCAGTATTTT CASSVAGLTTDTQYF
TRBJ2-5 - TRBV28 TRBD2 TGTGCCAGCAGTTTCGGGACTATTCAAGAGACCCAGTACTTC CASSFGTIQETQYF
TRBJ2-2 - TRBV28 - TGTGCCAGCAGTTCCAACTACCGGATTGACGCCGGGGAGCTGTTTTTT CASSSNYRIDAGELFF
TRBJ1-6 - TRBV7-6 TRBD1 TGTGCCAGCAGCTTATCTCCGGGACAGGGTTCCCGGTCACCCCTCCACTTT CASSLSPGQGSRSPLHF
TRBJ2-2 - TRBV29-1 - TGCAGCGTTGTTTCGGACGGAGGTACCGGGGAGCTGTTTTTT CSVVSDGGTGELFF
TRBJ2-3 - TRBV19 TRBD2 TGTGCCAGTAAGCGGGAGGCGACAGATACGCAGTATTTT CASKREATDTQYF
TRBJ2-5 few TRBV5-1 TRBD1 TGCGCCAGCAGCTTGACCCAGGGGGTCGGGGAGACCCAGTACTTC CASSLTQGVGETQYF
TRBJ1-6 - TRBV6-2/TRBV6-3 - TGTGCCAGCAGTCACCGTCTACAGACAGGATTAAATTCACCCCTCCACTTT CASSHRLQTGLNSPLHF
TRBJ2-2 - TRBV19 TRBD2 TGTGCCAGTAAATATTCTAGCGGGGGCCTCCTCACCGGGGAGCTGTTTTTT CASKYSSGGLLTGELFF
TRBJ2-1 - TRBV6-6 TRBD2 TGTGCCAGCAGGAAGACTAGCGGGAGGGCCGGGGAGCAGTTCTTC CASRKTSGRAGEQFF
TRBJ1-1 - TRBV7-2 - TGTGCCAGCAGCGATCTACGGGAGGCCGAAGCTTTCTTT CASSDLREAEAFF
TRBJ1-5 - TRBV15 TRBD1 TGTGCCACCAGCGGACGGGACAGGGGGTATCAGCCCCAGCATTTT CATSGRDRGYQPQHF
TRBJ1-1 - TRBV27 - TGTGCCAGCAAAGACAGAGACCTTGAAGCTTTCTTT CASKDRDLEAFF
TRBJ2-7 once TRBV7-2 TRBD2 TGTGCCAGCAGCGTAAGCGGACTAGGTCTGGGCGAGCAGTACTTC CASSVSGLGLGEQYF
TRBJ1-4 - TRBV27 TRBD1 TGTGCCAGCAGTTGGGACAGGGGTGAGAATGAAAAACTGTTTTTT CASSWDRGENEKLFF
TRBJ2-7 - TRBV24-1 TRBD2 TGTGCCACCAGTGACCTAAGCGGGAACGAGCAGTACTTC CATSDLSGNEQYF
TRBJ2-2 - TRBV7-6 TRBD1 TGTGCCAGCAGCTTAGCGTTGGCAGGGGGCAACACCGGGGAGCTGTTTTTT CASSLALAGGNTGELFF
TRBJ1-3 - TRBV28 - TGTGCCACTACGACAGTACTCTCTGGAAACACCATATATTTT CATTTVLSGNTIYF
TRBJ1-2 few TRBV7-9 - TGTGCCAGCAGCTTACCCAGATATGGCTACACCTTC CASSLPRYGYTF
TRBJ1-4 - TRBV2 - TGTGCCAGCAGTGAAGCAGCAGGGGTTAATGAAAAACTGTTTTTT CASSEAAGVNEKLFF
TRBJ2-1 - TRBV24-1 TRBD2 TGTGCCACCAGCCAACTAGCGGGGGGCCGGGAGTTCTTC CATSQLAGGREFF
TRBJ2-2 few TRBV5-4 - TGTGCCATCTCGGGGGAAGTGAACACCGGGGAGCTGTTTTTT CAISGEVNTGELFF
TRBJ2-7 - TRBV5-1 - TGCGCCAGCAGCACGGACGGACTCTACGAGCAGTACTTC CASSTDGLYEQYF
TRBJ2-3 - TRBV5-1 TRBD1 TGCGCCAGCAGCGTGGGACAGACTAGCACAGATACGCAGTATTTT CASSVGQTSTDTQYF
TRBJ2-5 - TRBV7-2 TRBD2 TGTGCCGCGGAGGGGGCGCGGGAGGGCCTTACAGAGACCCAGTACTTC CAAEGAREGLTETQYF
TRBJ2-1 few TRBV7-9 - TGTGCCAGCAGCCACGGACTCCATTGGAATGAGCAGTTCTTC CASSHGLHWNEQFF
TRBJ2-7 - TRBV12-2 - TGTGCAAGTCGCTTAACCCCAGGGGGACAGGGGGCGAGGGAGCAGTACTTC CASRLTPGGQGAREQYF
TRBJ1-2 - TRBV19 - TGTGCCAGTACGGGACGGGAGACTCGCTATGGCTACACCTTC CASTGRETRYGYTF
TRBJ1-5 - TRBV21-1 - TGTGCCAGCAGCAAAGATGGGGGGAAGGGGAATCAGCCCCAGCATTTT CASSKDGGKGNQPQHF
TRBJ2-5 - TRBV7-8 - TGTGCCAGCAGCCGAGACAGGCAAGAGACCCAGTACTTC CASSRDRQETQYF
TRBJ2-5 - TRBV20-1 - TGCAGTGCTAGTCCGGGAGCTTGGACCCAGTACTTC CSASPGAWTQYF
TRBJ1-1 few TRBV7-9 TRBD1 TGTGCCAGCAGCCTACAGGGGGACGACACTGAAGCTTTCTTT CASSLQGDDTEAFF
TRBJ1-6 - TRBV2 - TGTGCCAGCAGTGTTCTGTCGGTGTATAATTCACCCCTCCACTTT CASSVLSVYNSPLHF
TRBJ2-3 - TRBV11-3 - TGTGCCAGCAGTGTGCAGGCTACGGGCACAGATACGCAGTATTTT CASSVQATGTDTQYF
TRBJ1-4 - TRBV5-1 TRBD1 TGCGCCAGCAGCTTGCGAACAGGGGTGGATAAACTGTTTTTT CASSLRTGVDKLFF
TRBJ1-1 - TRBV11-2 TRBD1 TGTGCCAGCAGCCGTCGTACAGGGGACACTGAAGCTTTCTTT CASSRRTGDTEAFF